The 13 T cell receptor beta chains in this list originate from one sample, sequenced in a study of cytomegalovirus exposure and HLA in healthy donors. PCR involved 60 Vbeta and 13 Jbeta primers. Data came from immunoSEQ multiplex PCR; TCRdb stores just in-frame clones and leaves some out. Of roughly 100,000 clones listed, about 15% were seen once; the top ten hold roughly 0.79%. Sequenced sample: PBMCs. Receptors were obtained from a female donor in good health and CMV-seronegative.

This clone was counted only a few times. The chain employs TRBV15 and TRBJ2-3; D might be TRBD1 (7 bases). The CDR3 extends over 16 amino acids. Germline lookup yields CDR1 LNHNV and CDR2 YYDKDF (reference sequence). V was pared by 0 bases and J by 3 bases, with 13 bases between. This CDR3 is CATSRDVAGGTDTQYF. The CDR3 region has the DNA TGTGCCACCAGCAGAGATGTGGCAGGGGGGACAGATACGCAGTATTTT.

This clone has only a few counts. The chain links TRBV6-5 to TRBJ1-1; 7 nucleotides align to TRBD1. V shed 2 bases and J 8 bases; nucleotides not matched to a gene: 8. Germline CDR1 MNHEY, CDR2 SVGAGI. This CDR3 spans 14 amino acids. The CDR3 region has the DNA TGTGCCAGCAGTTACAGGGGGCGCGGATCCGAAGCTTTCTTT. Amino acids: CASSYRGRGSEAFF.

This chain uses TRBV6-5 with TRBJ1-6; D is possibly TRBD1 (6 bases). V was cut by 0 bases and J by 13 bases, with 19 bases left in between. The CDR3 totals 16 residues. From germline, CDR1 is MNHEY and CDR2 SVGAGI. The chain's CDR3 is CASSYSHLATQGPLHF. The CDR3 coding sequence is TGTGCCAGCAGTTACTCCCACCTGGCGACTCAGGGGCCCCTCCACTTT.

This chain links TRBV4-3 with TRBJ2-3; 9 bases agree with TRBD1. Per germline, CDR1 LGHNA and CDR2 YSLEER. The CDR3 covers 18 residues. The trim removed 5 bases at V and 2 bases at J, leaving 14 bases unmatched. The CDR3 DNA reads TGCGCCAGCAGCTCTCCCGGGACAGGGATTTCGTACACAGATACGCAGTATTTT. It encodes CASSSPGTGISYTDTQYF.

This clone was seen a few times. This chain connects TRBV30 to TRBJ2-2, with 9 bases lining up with TRBD2. This CDR3 region has 15 residues. V shed 5 bases, J shed 3 bases, and the junction held 7 bases outside the gene matches. Looked up from germline, CDR1 is GTSNPN and CDR2 is SVGIG (reference sequence). The DNA of the CDR3 is TGTGCCTGGTCAAGACTAGCGGATCACACCGGGGAGCTGTTTTTT. As protein: CAWSRLADHTGELFF.

This chain uses TRBV6-5 with TRBJ2-1; TRBD1 agrees at 8 bases. CDR3 length equals 15 residues. Losses at the gene ends were 0 bases for V and 5 bases for J; bases not matched to a gene: 3. The germline CDR1 and CDR2 sequences are MNHEY and SVGAGI. The CDR3 loop reads CASSYSWTGNNEQFF. The CDR3 DNA reads as TGTGCCAGCAGTTACTCATGGACAGGGAACAATGAGCAGTTCTTC.

This clone was detected only a few times. The chain recombines TRBV19 with TRBJ1-2; possibly TRBD1 for D (6 bases). This CDR3 comprises 14 residues. The germline V and J ends were trimmed by 7 bases and 8 bases, with 20 bases remaining between them. Per germline, CDR1 LNHDA and CDR2 SQIVND (reference sequence). In DNA form, the CDR3 reads TGTGCCAGTACCCCACGCTCACAGGGTACGGGCTACACCTTC. It encodes CASTPRSQGTGYTF. Full variable domain (rest looked up from reference TRBV19 and TRBJ1-2): DGGITQSPKYLFRKEGQNVTLSCEQNLNHDAMYWYRQDPGQGLRLIYYSQIVNDFQKGDIAEGYSVSREKKESFPLTVTSAQKNPTAFYLCASTPRSQGTGYTFGSGTRLTVV.

The rearrangement joins TRBV30 to TRBJ1-6, with 8 bases that match TRBD1. The CDR3 extends over 13 amino acids. Losses at the gene ends were 5 bases for V and 8 bases for J; bases not matched to a gene: 5. The germline V gene encodes CDR1 GTSNPN and CDR2 SVGIG (reference sequence). The CDR3 bases are TGTGCCTGGCGGGGGACAGGAGATTCACCCCTCCACTTT. Translating it yields CAWRGTGDSPLHF.

Note on this clone: One junction end does not reproduce the germline sequence, and a read error may be involved. The rearrangement uses TRBV5-1 and TRBJ2-1; possible D gene TRBD2, 7 bases. This CDR3 is 13 amino acids long. Germline V gene data show CDR1 as SGHRS and CDR2 as YFSETQ. CDR3 sequence: CAGSSGGGDEQFF. The CDR3 DNA is TGCGCCGGCAGCTCTGGAGGGGGGGATGAGCAGTTCTTC. The full variable domain, in which reference TRBV5-1 and TRBJ2-1 provide the parts outside the CDR3, is KAGVTQTPRYLIKTRGQQVTLSCSPISGHRSVSWYQQTPGQGLQFLFEYFSETQRNKGNFPGRFSGRQFSNSRSEMNVSTLELGDSALYLCAGSSGGGDEQFFGPGTRLTVL.

The J gene is TRBJ2-2, the V gene TRBV7-6; 13 bases line up with TRBD2. CDR1 is SGHVS and CDR2 is FNYEAQ in the germline V gene. The CDR3 has 18 amino acids. V was clipped by 4 bases and J by 4 bases; unmatched bases: 9. The CDR3 here is CASSSDLLAGGPTGELFF. The CDR3 nucleotides read TGTGCCAGCAGCTCCGACCTACTAGCGGGGGGGCCCACCGGGGAGCTGTTTTTT.

There are a few counts of this clone. The chain is built from TRBV7-8 and TRBJ2-3; D unclear. Germline lookup yields CDR1 SGHVS and CDR2 FQNEAQ. The CDR3 runs to 16 residues. V lost 1 base and J lost 1, with 12 bases in between. The CDR3 region has the DNA TGTGCCAGCAGCTTAGACTACTTAACCCGCACAGATACGCAGTATTTT. Translation gives CASSLDYLTRTDTQYF. Full variable domain (missing parts from reference TRBV7-8 and TRBJ2-3): GAGVSQSPRYKVAKRGQDVALRCDPISGHVSLFWYQQALGQGPEFLTYFQNEAQLDKSGLPSDRFFAERPEGSVSTLKIQRTQQEDSAVYLCASSLDYLTRTDTQYFGPGTRLTVL.

The chain has TRBV19 and TRBJ1-1; 11 bases match TRBD1. V shed 7 bases, J shed 4 bases, and the junction held 5 bases outside the gene matches. CDR3 length: 14 amino acids. The V gene's germline CDR1 is LNHDA and CDR2 SQIVND (reference sequence). CDR3 protein: CASKGQGAFTEAFF. CDR3 nucleotide sequence: TGTGCCAGTAAAGGACAGGGGGCCTTCACTGAAGCTTTCTTT.

The chain has TRBV5-1 and TRBJ2-1; D might be TRBD2 (7 bases). V was trimmed by 5 bases and J by 5 bases, leaving 14 bases between them. The CDR3 contains 14 residues. Per germline, CDR1 SGHRS and CDR2 YFSETQ. The CDR3 bases are TGCGCCAGCAGTCTAAGCGGGACAAACAATGAGCAGTTCTTC. Protein sequence: CASSLSGTNNEQFF. Filled out from reference TRBV5-1 and TRBJ2-1, the complete variable domain reads KAGVTQTPRYLIKTRGQQVTLSCSPISGHRSVSWYQQTPGQGLQFLFEYFSETQRNKGNFPGRFSGRQFSNSRSEMNVSTLELGDSALYLCASSLSGTNNEQFFGPGTRLTVL.